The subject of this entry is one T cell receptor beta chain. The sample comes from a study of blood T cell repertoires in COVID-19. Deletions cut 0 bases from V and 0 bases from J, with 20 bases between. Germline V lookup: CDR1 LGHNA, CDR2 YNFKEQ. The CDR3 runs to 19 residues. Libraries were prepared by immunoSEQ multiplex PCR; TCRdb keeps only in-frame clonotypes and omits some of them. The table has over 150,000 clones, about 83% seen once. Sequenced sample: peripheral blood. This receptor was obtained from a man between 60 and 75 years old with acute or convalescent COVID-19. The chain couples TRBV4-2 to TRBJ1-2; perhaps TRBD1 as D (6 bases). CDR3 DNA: TGTGCCAGCAGCCAAGACCAGGGGATAAAGATAGGGTCTAACTATGGCTACACCTTC. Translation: CASSQDQGIKIGSNYGYTF.